This TCR beta chain derives from a study of CD8 T cells in Susac syndrome. Overall study findings and caveats: The study conceded that its TCR sequencing and HLA analysis involved relatively few individuals.

Reverse transcription of roughly 0.45 to 1 ug RNA was carried out with random hexamers. An immunoSEQ multiplex PCR amplified TCR beta CDR3 over 54 Vbeta and 13 Jbeta. TCRdb fed the immunoSEQ multiplex PCR reads into MiXCR, producing one record per CDR3 protein. Counted here are some 120,000 distinct CDR3 sequences, around 95% occurring once; the ten biggest clones make up roughly 0.092%. Trimming removed 4 bases at V and 5 bases at J, with 11 bases between. This CDR3 is 13 amino acids long. CDR1 is MNHNY, CDR2 SVGAGI, per germline (reference sequence). With respect to this clonotype: Its specificity is not known.

The controls, all healthy donors, were matched for age and sex. The CD8+ and CD4+ T cells were negatively isolated, with the TEMRA cells enriched by FACS. The chain recombines TRBV6-6 with TRBJ2-5; possible D gene TRBD2, 7 bases. Sequencing was performed on CD4+ T cells from PBMCs. The receptor was isolated from a human donor in good health. The CDR3 spells CASSSRGGETQYF. For the CDR3, the DNA is TGTGCCAGCAGTTCCAGGGGAGGGGAGACCCAGTACTTC.